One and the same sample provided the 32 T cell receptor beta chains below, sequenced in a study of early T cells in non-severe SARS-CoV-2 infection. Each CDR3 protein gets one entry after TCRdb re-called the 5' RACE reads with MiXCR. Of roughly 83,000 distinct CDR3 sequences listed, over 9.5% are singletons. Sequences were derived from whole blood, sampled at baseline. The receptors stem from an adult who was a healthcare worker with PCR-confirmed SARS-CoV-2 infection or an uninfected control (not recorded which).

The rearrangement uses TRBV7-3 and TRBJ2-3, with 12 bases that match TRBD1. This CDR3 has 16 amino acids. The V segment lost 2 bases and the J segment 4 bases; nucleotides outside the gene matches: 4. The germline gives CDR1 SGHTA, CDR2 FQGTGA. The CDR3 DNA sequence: TGTGCCAGCAGCTTAGCGGGACAGGGGGCCGCAGATACGCAGTATTTT. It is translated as CASSLAGQGAADTQYF.

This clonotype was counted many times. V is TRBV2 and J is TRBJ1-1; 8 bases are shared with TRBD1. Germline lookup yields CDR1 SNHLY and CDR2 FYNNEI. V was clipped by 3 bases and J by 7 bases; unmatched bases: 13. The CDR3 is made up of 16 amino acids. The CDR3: CASSDPGTGSGLEAFF. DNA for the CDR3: TGTGCCAGCAGTGACCCGGGGACAGGTTCAGGGCTTGAAGCTTTCTTT.

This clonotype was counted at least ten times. CDR3 sequence (DNA): TGTGCCAGCAGCCAAGGCGACAGGGCCCTCGGGGAGCTGTTTTTT. Its protein product is CASSQGDRALGELFF. This chain uses TRBV3-1 with TRBJ2-2; 7 nucleotides agree with TRBD1. This CDR3 is built from 15 residues. CDR1 and CDR2 from the germline V gene are LGHDT and YNNKEL (reference sequence). V gave up 1 base and J gave up 7 bases; unmatched junction bases: 6.

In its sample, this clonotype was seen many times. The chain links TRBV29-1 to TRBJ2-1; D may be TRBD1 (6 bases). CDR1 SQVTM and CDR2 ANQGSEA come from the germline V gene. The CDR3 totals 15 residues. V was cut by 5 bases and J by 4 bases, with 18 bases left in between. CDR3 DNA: TGCAGCGTTCCCAGGGGCGTCATTCGTTACAATGAGCAGTTCTTC. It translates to CSVPRGVIRYNEQFF.

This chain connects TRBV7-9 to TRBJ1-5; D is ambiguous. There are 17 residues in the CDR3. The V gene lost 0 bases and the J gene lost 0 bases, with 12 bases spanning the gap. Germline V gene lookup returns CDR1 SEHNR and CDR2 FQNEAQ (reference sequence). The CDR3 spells CASSLAGSGYSNQPQHF. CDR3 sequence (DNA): TGTGCCAGCAGCTTAGCGGGCAGTGGCTATAGCAATCAGCCCCAGCATTTT.

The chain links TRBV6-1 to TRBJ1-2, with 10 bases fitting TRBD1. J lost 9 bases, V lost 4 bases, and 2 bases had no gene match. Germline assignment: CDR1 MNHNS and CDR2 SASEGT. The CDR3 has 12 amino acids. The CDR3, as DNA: TGTGCCAGCAGTGGGACAGGGGGAAGCTACACCTTC. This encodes CASSGTGGSYTF.

This chain's CDR3 is CSGGYGDTEAFF. CDR3 DNA: TGCAGCGGGGGTTACGGGGACACTGAAGCTTTCTTT. This chain connects TRBV29-1 to TRBJ1-1, with D unresolved. This CDR3 region has 12 residues. V was cut by 7 bases and J by 3 bases, with 12 bases left in between. From germline, CDR1 is SQVTM and CDR2 ANQGSEA.

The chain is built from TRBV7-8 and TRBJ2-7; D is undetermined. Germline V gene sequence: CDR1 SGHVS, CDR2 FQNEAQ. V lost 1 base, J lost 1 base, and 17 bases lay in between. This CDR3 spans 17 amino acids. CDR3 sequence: CASSLDSQPVLSYEQYF. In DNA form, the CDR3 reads TGTGCCAGCAGCTTAGACTCACAGCCAGTTCTATCCTACGAGCAGTACTTC. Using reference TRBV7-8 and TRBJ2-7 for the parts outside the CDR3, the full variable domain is GAGVSQSPRYKVAKRGQDVALRCDPISGHVSLFWYQQALGQGPEFLTYFQNEAQLDKSGLPSDRFFAERPEGSVSTLKIQRTQQEDSAVYLCASSLDSQPVLSYEQYFGPGTRLTVT.

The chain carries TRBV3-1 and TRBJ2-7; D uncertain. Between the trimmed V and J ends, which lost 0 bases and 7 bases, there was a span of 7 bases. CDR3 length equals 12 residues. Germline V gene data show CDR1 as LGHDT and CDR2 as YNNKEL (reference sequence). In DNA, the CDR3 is TGTGCCAGCAGCCAAGATATGAGAGAGCAGTACTTC. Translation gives CASSQDMREQYF.

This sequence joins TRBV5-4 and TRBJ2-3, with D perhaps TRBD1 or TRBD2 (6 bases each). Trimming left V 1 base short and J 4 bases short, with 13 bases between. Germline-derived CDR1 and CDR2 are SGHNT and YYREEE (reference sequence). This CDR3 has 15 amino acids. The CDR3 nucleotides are TGTGCCAGCAGCTTGCGGGGGCTACCGGCAGATACGCAGTATTTT. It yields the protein CASSLRGLPADTQYF.

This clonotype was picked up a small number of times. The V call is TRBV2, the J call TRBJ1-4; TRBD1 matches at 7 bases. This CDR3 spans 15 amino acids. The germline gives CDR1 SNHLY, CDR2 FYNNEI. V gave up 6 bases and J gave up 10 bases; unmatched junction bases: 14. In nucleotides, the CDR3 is TGTGCCAGCAGGCCTCATACAGGGGATGTCGGAAAACTGTTTTTT. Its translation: CASRPHTGDVGKLFF.

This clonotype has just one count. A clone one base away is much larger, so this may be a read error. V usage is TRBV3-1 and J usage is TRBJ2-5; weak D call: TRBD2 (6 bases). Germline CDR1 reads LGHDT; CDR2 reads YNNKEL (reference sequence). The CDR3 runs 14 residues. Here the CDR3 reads CASSQAGQVESQYF. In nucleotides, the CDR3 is TGTGCCAGCAGCCAGGCGGGGCAAGTAGAGTCCCAGTACTTC.

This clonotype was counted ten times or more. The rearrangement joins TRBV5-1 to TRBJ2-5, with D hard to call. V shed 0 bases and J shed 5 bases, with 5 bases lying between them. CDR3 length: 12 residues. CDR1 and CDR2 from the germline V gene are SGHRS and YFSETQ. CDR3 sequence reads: CASSLVAETQYF. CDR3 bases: TGCGCCAGCAGCTTGGTGGCGGAGACCCAGTACTTC. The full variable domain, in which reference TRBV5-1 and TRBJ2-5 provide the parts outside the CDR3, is KAGVTQTPRYLIKTRGQQVTLSCSPISGHRSVSWYQQTPGQGLQFLFEYFSETQRNKGNFPGRFSGRQFSNSRSEMNVSTLELGDSALYLCASSLVAETQYFGPGTRLLVL.

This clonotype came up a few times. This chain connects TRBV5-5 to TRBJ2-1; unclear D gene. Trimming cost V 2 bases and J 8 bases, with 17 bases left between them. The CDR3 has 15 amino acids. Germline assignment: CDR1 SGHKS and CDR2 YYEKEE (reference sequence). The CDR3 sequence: CASSFGRRPLDEQFF. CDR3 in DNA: TGTGCCAGCAGCTTCGGAAGAAGGCCGCTAGATGAGCAGTTCTTC.

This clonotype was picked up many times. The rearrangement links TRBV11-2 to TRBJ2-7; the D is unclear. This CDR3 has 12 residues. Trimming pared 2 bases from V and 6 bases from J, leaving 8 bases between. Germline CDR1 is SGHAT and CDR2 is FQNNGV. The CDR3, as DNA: TGTGCCAGCAGCTTAATCTTCGGCGAGCAGTACTTC. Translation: CASSLIFGEQYF. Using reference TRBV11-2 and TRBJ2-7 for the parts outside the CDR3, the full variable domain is EAGVAQSPRYKIIEKRQSVAFWCNPISGHATLYWYQQILGQGPKLLIQFQNNGVVDDSQLPKDRFSAERLKGVDSTLKIQPAKLEDSAVYLCASSLIFGEQYFGPGTRLTVT.

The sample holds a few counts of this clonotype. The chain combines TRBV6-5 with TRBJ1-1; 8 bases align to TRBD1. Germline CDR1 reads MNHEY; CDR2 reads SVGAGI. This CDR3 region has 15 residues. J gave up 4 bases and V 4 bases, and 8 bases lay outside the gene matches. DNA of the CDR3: TGTGCCAGCAGTTCTCCCCAGGGGGCTCTCACTGAAGCTTTCTTT. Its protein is CASSSPQGALTEAFF.

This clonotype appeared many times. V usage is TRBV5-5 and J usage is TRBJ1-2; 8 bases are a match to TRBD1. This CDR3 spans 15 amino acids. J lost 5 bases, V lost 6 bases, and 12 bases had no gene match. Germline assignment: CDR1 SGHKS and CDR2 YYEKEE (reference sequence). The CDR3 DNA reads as TGTGCCAGCACCATATATCCGACAGGGGCTTATGGCTACACCTTC. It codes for CASTIYPTGAYGYTF.

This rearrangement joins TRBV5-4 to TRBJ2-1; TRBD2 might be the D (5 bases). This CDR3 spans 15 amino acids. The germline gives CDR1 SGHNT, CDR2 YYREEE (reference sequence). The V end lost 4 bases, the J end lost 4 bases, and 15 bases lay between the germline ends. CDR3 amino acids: CASSPKVGLYNEQFF. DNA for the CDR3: TGTGCCAGCAGCCCCAAGGTCGGACTGTACAATGAGCAGTTCTTC.

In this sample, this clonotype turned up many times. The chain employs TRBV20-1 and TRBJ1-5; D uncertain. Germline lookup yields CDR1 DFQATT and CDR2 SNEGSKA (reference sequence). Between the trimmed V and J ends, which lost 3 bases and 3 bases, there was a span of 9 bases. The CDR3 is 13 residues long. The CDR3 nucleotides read TGCAGTGCTAGGCGCGGAAACAATCAGCCCCAGCATTTT. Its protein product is CSARRGNNQPQHF.

CDR3 in DNA: TGTGCCAGTAACATCCCGGGCGGGGAGCTGTTTTTT. Protein sequence: CASNIPGGELFF. V is TRBV19 and J is TRBJ2-2; no definite D call. This CDR3 has 12 amino acids. V was cut by 7 bases and J by 7 bases, with 10 bases left in between. Per germline, CDR1 LNHDA and CDR2 SQIVND (reference sequence).

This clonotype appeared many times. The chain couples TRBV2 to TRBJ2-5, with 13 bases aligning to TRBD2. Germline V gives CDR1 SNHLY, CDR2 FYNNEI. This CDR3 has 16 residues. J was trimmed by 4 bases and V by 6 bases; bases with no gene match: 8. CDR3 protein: CASRRLAGGGGETQYF. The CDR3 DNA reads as TGTGCCAGCAGGAGACTAGCGGGGGGCGGCGGAGAGACCCAGTACTTC. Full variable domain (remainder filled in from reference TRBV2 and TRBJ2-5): EPEVTQTPSHQVTQMGQEVILRCVPISNHLYFYWYRQILGQKVEFLVSFYNNEISEKSEIFDDQFSVERPDGSNFTLKIRSTKLEDSAMYFCASRRLAGGGGETQYFGPGTRLLVL.

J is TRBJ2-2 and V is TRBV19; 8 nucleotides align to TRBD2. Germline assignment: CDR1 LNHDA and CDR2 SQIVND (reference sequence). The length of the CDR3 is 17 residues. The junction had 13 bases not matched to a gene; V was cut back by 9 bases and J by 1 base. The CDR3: CASSTSGHRRNTGELFF. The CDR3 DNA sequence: TGTGCCAGCAGCACTAGCGGCCATCGAAGGAACACCGGGGAGCTGTTTTTT.

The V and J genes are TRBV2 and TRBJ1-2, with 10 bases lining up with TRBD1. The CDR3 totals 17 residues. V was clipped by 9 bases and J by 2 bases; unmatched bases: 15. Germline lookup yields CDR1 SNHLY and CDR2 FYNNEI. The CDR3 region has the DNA TGTGCCAGGCGTCCTCTTCCGGGACAGGGGCAGAACTATGGCTACACCTTC. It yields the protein CARRPLPGQGQNYGYTF.

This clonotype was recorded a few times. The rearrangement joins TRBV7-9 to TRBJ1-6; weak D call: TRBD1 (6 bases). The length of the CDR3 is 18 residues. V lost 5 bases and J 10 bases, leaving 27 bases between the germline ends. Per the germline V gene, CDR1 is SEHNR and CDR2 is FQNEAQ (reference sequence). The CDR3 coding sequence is TGTGCCAGCAGCCCCCTAAGGAACAGGGAAGGAATGGGATCACCCCTCCACTTT. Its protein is CASSPLRNREGMGSPLHF.

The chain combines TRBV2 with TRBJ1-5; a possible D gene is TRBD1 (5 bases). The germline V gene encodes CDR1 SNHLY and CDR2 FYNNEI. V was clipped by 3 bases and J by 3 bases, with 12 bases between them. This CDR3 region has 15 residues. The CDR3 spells CASSDGQFYNQPQHF. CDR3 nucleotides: TGTGCCAGCAGTGACGGACAATTTTACAATCAGCCCCAGCATTTT. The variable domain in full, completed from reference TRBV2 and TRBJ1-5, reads EPEVTQTPSHQVTQMGQEVILRCVPISNHLYFYWYRQILGQKVEFLVSFYNNEISEKSEIFDDQFSVERPDGSNFTLKIRSTKLEDSAMYFCASSDGQFYNQPQHFGDGTRLSIL.

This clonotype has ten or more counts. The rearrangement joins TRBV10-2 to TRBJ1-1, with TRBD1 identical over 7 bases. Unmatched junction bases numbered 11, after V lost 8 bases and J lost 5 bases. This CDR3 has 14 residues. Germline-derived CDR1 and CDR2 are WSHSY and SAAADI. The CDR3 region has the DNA TGCGCCAGCCTGGAGGGCAGGGGGTGGACTGAAGCTTTCTTT. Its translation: CASLEGRGWTEAFF.

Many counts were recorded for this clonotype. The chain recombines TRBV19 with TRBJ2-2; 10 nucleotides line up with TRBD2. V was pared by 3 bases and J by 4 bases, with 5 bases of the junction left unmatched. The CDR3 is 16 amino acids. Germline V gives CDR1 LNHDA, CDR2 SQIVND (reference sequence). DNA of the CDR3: TGTGCCAGTAGTATTATAGCGGGAGGTCGCACCGGGGAGCTGTTTTTT. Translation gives CASSIIAGGRTGELFF.

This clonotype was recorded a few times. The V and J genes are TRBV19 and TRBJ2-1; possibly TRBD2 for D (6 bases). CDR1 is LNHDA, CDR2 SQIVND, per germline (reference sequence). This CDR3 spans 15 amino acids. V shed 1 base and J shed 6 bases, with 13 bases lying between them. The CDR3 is CASSIVAGWTNEQFF. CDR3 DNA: TGTGCCAGTAGTATAGTCGCGGGGTGGACCAATGAGCAGTTCTTC.

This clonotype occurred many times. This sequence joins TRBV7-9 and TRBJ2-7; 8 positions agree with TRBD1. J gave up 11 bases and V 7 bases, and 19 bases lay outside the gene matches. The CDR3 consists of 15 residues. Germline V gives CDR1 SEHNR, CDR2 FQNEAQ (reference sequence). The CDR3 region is CASTDLGTGGTMKYF. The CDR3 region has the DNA TGTGCCAGCACCGATCTTGGGACAGGAGGTACGATGAAGTACTTC.

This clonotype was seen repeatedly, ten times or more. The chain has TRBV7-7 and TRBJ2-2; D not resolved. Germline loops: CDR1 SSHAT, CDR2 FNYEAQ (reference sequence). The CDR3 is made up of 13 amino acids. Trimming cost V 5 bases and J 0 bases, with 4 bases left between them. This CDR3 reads CASSPTNTGELFF. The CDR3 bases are TGTGCCAGCAGCCCGACGAACACCGGGGAGCTGTTTTTT.

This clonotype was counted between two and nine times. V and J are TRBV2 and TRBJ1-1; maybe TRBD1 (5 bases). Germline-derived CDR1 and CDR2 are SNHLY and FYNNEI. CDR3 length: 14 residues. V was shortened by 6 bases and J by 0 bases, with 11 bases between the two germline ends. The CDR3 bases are TGTGCCAGCAGCGGGACGCCCATGAACACTGAAGCTTTCTTT. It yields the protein CASSGTPMNTEAFF.

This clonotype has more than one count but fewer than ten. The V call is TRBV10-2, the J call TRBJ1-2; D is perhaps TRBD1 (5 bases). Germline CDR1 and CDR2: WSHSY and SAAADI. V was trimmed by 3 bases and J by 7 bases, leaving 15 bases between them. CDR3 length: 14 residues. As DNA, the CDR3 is TGCGCCAGCAGTGATTCAGGGATGAGTTCTGGCTACACCTTC. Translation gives CASSDSGMSSGYTF.